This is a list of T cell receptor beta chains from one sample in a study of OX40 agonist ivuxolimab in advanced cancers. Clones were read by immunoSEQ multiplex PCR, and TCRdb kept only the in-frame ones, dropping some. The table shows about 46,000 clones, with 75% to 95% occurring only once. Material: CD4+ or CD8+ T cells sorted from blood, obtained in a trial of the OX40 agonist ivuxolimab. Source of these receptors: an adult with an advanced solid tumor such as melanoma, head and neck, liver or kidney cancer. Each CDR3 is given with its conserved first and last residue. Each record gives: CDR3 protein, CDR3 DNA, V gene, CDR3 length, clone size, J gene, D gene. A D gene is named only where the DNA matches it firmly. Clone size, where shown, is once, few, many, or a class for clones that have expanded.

cdr3_aa: CASSLVEGTDEKLFF
cdr3_nt: TGTGCCAGCAGCTTAGTGGAGGGGACGGATGAAAAACTGTTTTTT
v_call: TRBV7-9
cdr3_length: 15
clone_size: NA
j_call: TRBJ1-4
d_call: NA

cdr3_aa: CASSWDEISGANVLTF
cdr3_nt: TGCGCCAGCAGCTGGGATGAAATTTCTGGGGCCAACGTCCTGACTTTC
v_call: TRBV5-1
cdr3_length: 16
clone_size: NA
j_call: TRBJ2-6
d_call: NA

cdr3_aa: CASSLSLGGAYEQYF
cdr3_nt: TGTGCCAGCAGCTTATCTCTGGGAGGGGCCTACGAGCAGTACTTC
v_call: TRBV11-2
cdr3_length: 15
clone_size: NA
j_call: TRBJ2-7
d_call: TRBD2

cdr3_aa: CASSSGDFQETQYF
cdr3_nt: TGTGCCAGCAGCTCTGGGGACTTCCAAGAGACCCAGTACTTC
v_call: TRBV7-6
cdr3_length: 14
clone_size: NA
j_call: TRBJ2-5
d_call: NA

cdr3_aa: CASSFSRTGTYEQYF
cdr3_nt: TGTGCCAGCAGTTTCTCTAGGACAGGGACCTACGAGCAGTACTTC
v_call: TRBV28
cdr3_length: 15
clone_size: once
j_call: TRBJ2-7
d_call: TRBD1

cdr3_aa: CAWSEDLAGAYEKLFF
cdr3_nt: TGTGCCTGGAGCGAAGACCTAGCGGGAGCCTATGAAAAACTGTTTTTT
v_call: TRBV30
cdr3_length: 16
clone_size: NA
j_call: TRBJ1-4
d_call: NA

cdr3_aa: CASSLWTGPRETQYF
cdr3_nt: TGTGCCAGCAGTTTATGGACAGGGCCCAGGGAGACCCAGTACTTC
v_call: TRBV27
cdr3_length: 15
clone_size: NA
j_call: TRBJ2-5
d_call: TRBD1

cdr3_aa: CASSAGTRQETQYF
cdr3_nt: TGTGCCAGCAGCGCTGGGACCAGACAAGAGACCCAGTACTTC
v_call: TRBV2
cdr3_length: 14
clone_size: NA
j_call: TRBJ2-5
d_call: NA

cdr3_aa: CASACRNTGELFF
cdr3_nt: TGCGCCAGCGCTTGTCGGAACACCGGGGAGCTGTTTTTT
v_call: TRBV5-1
cdr3_length: 13
clone_size: few
j_call: TRBJ2-2
d_call: NA

cdr3_aa: CASSKGRDGDEKLFF
cdr3_nt: TGTGCCAGCAGCAAAGGGCGGGACGGCGATGAAAAACTGTTTTTT
v_call: TRBV21-1
cdr3_length: 15
clone_size: NA
j_call: TRBJ1-4
d_call: NA

cdr3_aa: CASSPGTSYEQYF
cdr3_nt: TGTGCTAGCAGCCCGGGGACATCTTACGAGCAGTACTTC
v_call: TRBV7-7
cdr3_length: 13
clone_size: NA
j_call: TRBJ2-7
d_call: NA

cdr3_aa: CASSQDVTSGFNEQFF
cdr3_nt: TGTGCCAGCAGCCAAGACGTGACTAGCGGCTTCAATGAGCAGTTCTTC
v_call: TRBV4-2
cdr3_length: 16
clone_size: NA
j_call: TRBJ2-1
d_call: TRBD2

cdr3_aa: CASSVDGASTDTQYF
cdr3_nt: TGTGCCAGCAGCGTAGATGGTGCTAGCACAGATACGCAGTATTTT
v_call: TRBV9
cdr3_length: 15
clone_size: NA
j_call: TRBJ2-3
d_call: NA

cdr3_aa: CASSSTHRQGGGYTF
cdr3_nt: TGTGCCAGCAGCTCAACACACCGACAGGGCGGTGGCTACACCTTC
v_call: TRBV9
cdr3_length: 15
clone_size: NA
j_call: TRBJ1-2
d_call: TRBD1

cdr3_aa: CASSSSPGTGEHEQFF
cdr3_nt: TGTGCCAGCAGCTCTAGTCCCGGGACAGGGGAGCATGAGCAGTTCTTC
v_call: TRBV7-9
cdr3_length: 16
clone_size: NA
j_call: TRBJ2-1
d_call: TRBD1

cdr3_aa: CASSLGLAGSNEQFF
cdr3_nt: TGCGCCAGCAGCTTGGGACTAGCAGGAAGCAATGAGCAGTTCTTC
v_call: TRBV5-1
cdr3_length: 15
clone_size: NA
j_call: TRBJ2-1
d_call: TRBD2

cdr3_aa: CASSLGAGATTDTQYF
cdr3_nt: TGTGCCAGCAGCTTAGGGGCGGGGGCCACCACAGATACGCAGTATTTT
v_call: TRBV7-3
cdr3_length: 16
clone_size: NA
j_call: TRBJ2-3
d_call: NA

cdr3_aa: CATSFRTGGGEAFF
cdr3_nt: TGTGCCACCAGCTTCAGGACAGGCGGGGGCGAAGCTTTCTTT
v_call: TRBV15
cdr3_length: 14
clone_size: NA
j_call: TRBJ1-1
d_call: TRBD1

cdr3_aa: CAISESAGLSNQPQHF
cdr3_nt: TGTGCCATCAGTGAGTCGGCAGGCCTTAGCAATCAGCCCCAGCATTTT
v_call: TRBV10-3
cdr3_length: 16
clone_size: NA
j_call: TRBJ1-5
d_call: NA

cdr3_aa: CASRGQMNTEAFF
cdr3_nt: TGTGCCAGCAGGGGACAGATGAACACTGAAGCTTTCTTT
v_call: TRBV2
cdr3_length: 13
clone_size: NA
j_call: TRBJ1-1
d_call: TRBD1

cdr3_aa: CASSDPGLTNYGYTF
cdr3_nt: TGCGCCAGCAGTGACCCGGGACTCACTAACTATGGCTACACCTTC
v_call: TRBV10-2
cdr3_length: 15
clone_size: NA
j_call: TRBJ1-2
d_call: NA

cdr3_aa: CASSYSGGVIYNEQFF
cdr3_nt: TGTGCCAGCAGTTACTCCGGGGGCGTCATATACAATGAGCAGTTCTTC
v_call: TRBV27
cdr3_length: 16
clone_size: NA
j_call: TRBJ2-1
d_call: NA

cdr3_aa: CASSQDWSGDTQYF
cdr3_nt: TGTGCCAGCAGCCAAGATTGGAGCGGAGATACGCAGTATTTT
v_call: TRBV14
cdr3_length: 14
clone_size: NA
j_call: TRBJ2-3
d_call: NA

cdr3_aa: CASSYLAAAGELFF
cdr3_nt: TGTGCCAGCAGTTACTTAGCGGCGGCCGGGGAGCTGTTTTTT
v_call: TRBV6-5
cdr3_length: 14
clone_size: NA
j_call: TRBJ2-2
d_call: NA

cdr3_aa: CASSLPRDMAGNTIYF
cdr3_nt: TGTGCCAGCAGCTTACCCAGGGATATGGCTGGAAACACCATATATTTT
v_call: TRBV5-5
cdr3_length: 16
clone_size: NA
j_call: TRBJ1-3
d_call: NA

cdr3_aa: CASSQESGMNTGELFF
cdr3_nt: TGTGCCAGCAGCCAAGAAAGCGGGATGAACACCGGGGAGCTGTTTTTT
v_call: TRBV4-2
cdr3_length: 16
clone_size: NA
j_call: TRBJ2-2
d_call: TRBD2

cdr3_aa: CASSPGPGAEAFF
cdr3_nt: TGTGCCAGCAGCCCAGGACCTGGGGCTGAAGCTTTCTTT
v_call: TRBV7-8
cdr3_length: 13
clone_size: NA
j_call: TRBJ1-1
d_call: NA

cdr3_aa: CASSYSGLAYEQFF
cdr3_nt: TGTGCCAGCAGTTACTCGGGCCTAGCGTATGAGCAGTTCTTC
v_call: TRBV6-6
cdr3_length: 14
clone_size: NA
j_call: TRBJ2-1
d_call: NA

cdr3_aa: CATSLGLGEETQYF
cdr3_nt: TGTGCCACCAGCTTAGGACTAGGGGAAGAGACCCAGTACTTC
v_call: TRBV15
cdr3_length: 14
clone_size: NA
j_call: TRBJ2-5
d_call: TRBD2

cdr3_aa: CASSPLGPLNTEAFF
cdr3_nt: TGTGCCAGCTCACCACTCGGACCACTAAACACTGAAGCTTTCTTT
v_call: TRBV18
cdr3_length: 15
clone_size: NA
j_call: TRBJ1-1
d_call: NA

cdr3_aa: CASSPRHYAFSYNEQFF
cdr3_nt: TGTGCCAGCAGCCCTCGACACTACGCCTTCTCCTACAATGAGCAGTTCTTC
v_call: TRBV11-1
cdr3_length: 17
clone_size: NA
j_call: TRBJ2-1
d_call: NA

cdr3_aa: CAISESSQMEGRDSPLHF
cdr3_nt: TGTGCCATCAGTGAGTCGAGTCAGATGGAGGGGCGGGATTCACCCCTCCACTTT
v_call: TRBV10-3
cdr3_length: 18
clone_size: NA
j_call: TRBJ1-6
d_call: NA

cdr3_aa: CASSHPFLKVDEQFF
cdr3_nt: TGTGCCAGCAGCCACCCATTCTTAAAGGTGGATGAGCAGTTCTTC
v_call: TRBV7-9
cdr3_length: 15
clone_size: NA
j_call: TRBJ2-1
d_call: NA

cdr3_aa: CASSLPGLAGTSTDTQYF
cdr3_nt: TGTGCCAGCAGCCTCCCGGGGTTAGCGGGGACTAGCACAGATACGCAGTATTTT
v_call: TRBV7-3
cdr3_length: 18
clone_size: NA
j_call: TRBJ2-3
d_call: TRBD2

cdr3_aa: CASSHVGTDQETQYF
cdr3_nt: TGCGCCAGCAGCCATGTCGGGACGGACCAAGAGACCCAGTACTTC
v_call: TRBV4-1
cdr3_length: 15
clone_size: once
j_call: TRBJ2-5
d_call: NA

cdr3_aa: CASSLSSGAYNEQFF
cdr3_nt: TGTGCCAGCAGCTTAAGCAGCGGGGCCTACAATGAGCAGTTCTTC
v_call: TRBV7-3
cdr3_length: 15
clone_size: NA
j_call: TRBJ2-1
d_call: TRBD2

cdr3_aa: CASSSVRGNTIYF
cdr3_nt: TGTGCCAGCAGCTCGGTGCGTGGAAACACCATATATTTT
v_call: TRBV27
cdr3_length: 13
clone_size: NA
j_call: TRBJ1-3
d_call: NA

cdr3_aa: CASSHLPGQGNYGYTF
cdr3_nt: TGTGCCAGCAGCCACCTCCCGGGACAGGGGAACTATGGCTACACCTTC
v_call: TRBV5-4
cdr3_length: 16
clone_size: NA
j_call: TRBJ1-2
d_call: TRBD1

cdr3_aa: CATSRDVWNTEAFF
cdr3_nt: TGTGCCACCAGCAGAGATGTCTGGAACACTGAAGCTTTCTTT
v_call: TRBV15
cdr3_length: 14
clone_size: NA
j_call: TRBJ1-1
d_call: NA

cdr3_aa: CASSQASRARSWGWEQYF
cdr3_nt: TGTGCCAGCAGCCAAGCGAGCCGGGCGAGGAGTTGGGGCTGGGAGCAGTACTTC
v_call: TRBV14
cdr3_length: 18
clone_size: once
j_call: TRBJ2-7
d_call: NA

cdr3_aa: CASTLAGPGRLIENTEAFF
cdr3_nt: TGTGCCAGTACCCTAGCTGGGCCGGGCAGATTAATTGAGAACACTGAAGCTTTCTTT
v_call: TRBV19
cdr3_length: 19
clone_size: NA
j_call: TRBJ1-1
d_call: NA

cdr3_aa: CASSLMWGRTGELFF
cdr3_nt: TGTGCCAGCAGCTTGATGTGGGGGCGAACCGGGGAGCTGTTTTTT
v_call: TRBV5-4
cdr3_length: 15
clone_size: once
j_call: TRBJ2-2
d_call: NA

cdr3_aa: CASSAMRGRTYEQYF
cdr3_nt: TGTGCCAGCAGTGCTATGAGGGGGAGGACCTACGAGCAGTACTTC
v_call: TRBV2
cdr3_length: 15
clone_size: NA
j_call: TRBJ2-7
d_call: NA

cdr3_aa: CASSQHGTSGYYNEQFF
cdr3_nt: TGTGCCAGCAGCCAACACGGGACTAGCGGATACTACAATGAGCAGTTCTTC
v_call: TRBV4-2
cdr3_length: 17
clone_size: NA
j_call: TRBJ2-1
d_call: TRBD2

cdr3_aa: CASSFRQMSSYNSPLHF
cdr3_nt: TGCGCCAGCAGCTTTAGACAGATGAGCTCCTATAATTCACCCCTCCACTTT
v_call: TRBV5-1
cdr3_length: 17
clone_size: NA
j_call: TRBJ1-6
d_call: NA

cdr3_aa: CAWTLGQGAWYGYTF
cdr3_nt: TGTGCCTGGACCCTCGGGCAGGGGGCTTGGTATGGCTACACCTTC
v_call: TRBV30
cdr3_length: 15
clone_size: NA
j_call: TRBJ1-2
d_call: TRBD1

cdr3_aa: CASIQNTEAFF
cdr3_nt: TGTGCCAGCATACAGAACACTGAAGCTTTCTTT
v_call: TRBV25-1
cdr3_length: 11
clone_size: NA
j_call: TRBJ1-1
d_call: NA

cdr3_aa: CAGEESSSGNTIYF
cdr3_nt: TGTGCCGGAGAAGAGAGCTCCTCTGGAAACACCATATATTTT
v_call: TRBV5-3
cdr3_length: 14
clone_size: once
j_call: TRBJ1-3
d_call: NA

cdr3_aa: CASSLWGAVQMNTEAFF
cdr3_nt: TGCGCCAGCAGCTTGTGGGGAGCGGTACAGATGAACACTGAAGCTTTCTTT
v_call: TRBV5-1
cdr3_length: 17
clone_size: NA
j_call: TRBJ1-1
d_call: NA

cdr3_aa: CASSGVGTEDDYGYTF
cdr3_nt: TGTGCCAGCAGCGGAGTCGGGACGGAAGATGACTATGGCTACACCTTC
v_call: TRBV9
cdr3_length: 16
clone_size: NA
j_call: TRBJ1-2
d_call: NA

cdr3_aa: CASSLTGEGYLEETQYF
cdr3_nt: TGCGCCAGCAGCTTGACCGGAGAGGGATATCTAGAAGAGACCCAGTACTTC
v_call: TRBV5-1
cdr3_length: 17
clone_size: NA
j_call: TRBJ2-5
d_call: NA

cdr3_aa: CASSLAPGLYGYTF
cdr3_nt: TGTGCCAGCAGCTTGGCCCCCGGCCTCTATGGCTACACCTTC
v_call: TRBV5-6
cdr3_length: 14
clone_size: few
j_call: TRBJ1-2
d_call: NA

cdr3_aa: CASSYSLLYGYTF
cdr3_nt: TGTGCCAGCAGTTACTCGCTCCTCTATGGCTACACCTTC
v_call: TRBV6-5
cdr3_length: 13
clone_size: NA
j_call: TRBJ1-2
d_call: NA